Presented here are 11 T cell receptor beta chains from one specimen sequenced in a study of CD8 T cells in ankylosing spondylitis. TCRdb re-called the 5' RACE reads with MiXCR, one entry per CDR3 protein. The sample has hundreds of thousands of distinct CDR3 sequences, about 24% seen once; the top ten hold over 0.8%. The study's findings and limits: Characteristic, it appeared, of ankylosing spondylitis blood was a TCR beta motif of eight or nine highly homologous variants.

Their cognate antigens are unknown. The sequenced sample consisted of blood, either unsorted or a sorted T cell fraction (not recorded which). Source of these receptors: a male donor with ankylosing spondylitis.

The chain combines TRBV3-1 with TRBJ1-1; unclear D gene. Per the germline V gene, CDR1 is LGHDT and CDR2 is YNNKEL (reference sequence). Trimming took 1 base from V and 1 from J, leaving 10 bases between them. This CDR3 is 15 amino acids long. CDR3 protein: CASSQGSDWNTEAFF. The CDR3 bases are TGTGCCAGCAGCCAAGGGTCTGATTGGAACACTGAAGCTTTCTTT.

This rearrangement joins TRBV20-1 to TRBJ1-4; perhaps TRBD1 as D (5 bases). Germline V CDR1 and CDR2: DFQATT, SNEGSKA (reference sequence). V shed 0 bases and J shed 10 bases, with 18 bases lying between them. The CDR3 totals 15 residues. CDR3 amino acids: CSAREVSGSGRKLFF. The DNA of the CDR3 is TGCAGTGCTAGAGAGGTGTCGGGCTCGGGGCGAAAACTGTTTTTT.

The CDR3 loop is CASRGGTNTGELFF. The CDR3 DNA is TGCGCCAGCAGAGGCGGGACGAACACCGGGGAGCTGTTTTTT. This chain joins TRBV5-1 and TRBJ2-2; D may be TRBD2 (6 bases). Trimming pared 5 bases from V and 0 bases from J, leaving 8 bases between. The CDR3 contains 14 residues. The V gene's germline CDR1 is SGHRS and CDR2 YFSETQ. Drawing the rest from reference TRBV5-1 and TRBJ2-2, the complete variable domain is KAGVTQTPRYLIKTRGQQVTLSCSPISGHRSVSWYQQTPGQGLQFLFEYFSETQRNKGNFPGRFSGRQFSNSRSEMNVSTLELGDSALYLCASRGGTNTGELFFGEGSRLTVL.

The gene calls are TRBV5-6 and TRBJ2-3, with TRBD2 as a possible D gene (7 bases). Per the germline V gene, CDR1 is SGHDT and CDR2 is YYEEEE. V was trimmed by 4 bases and J by 3 bases, leaving 24 bases between them. The CDR3 totals 18 residues. In nucleotides, the CDR3 is TGTGCCAGCAGCATAGAACGGGGCAGGGGAGGGTGGACAGATACGCAGTATTTT. Its protein product is CASSIERGRGGWTDTQYF.

The gene calls are TRBV7-9 and TRBJ2-7, with D hard to call. Germline V gene lookup returns CDR1 SEHNR and CDR2 FQNEAQ (reference sequence). This CDR3 has 14 residues. The V end lost 2 bases, the J end lost 7 bases, and 15 bases lay between the germline ends. CDR3 DNA: TGTGCCAGCAGCTTATCAGTGGCATTTGGGGAGCAGTACTTC. It is translated as CASSLSVAFGEQYF.

CDR3 sequence reads: CASSLGQASSYEQYF. The CDR3 DNA follows: TGTGCCAGCAGCCTGGGACAGGCGAGCTCCTACGAGCAGTACTTC. The rearrangement joins TRBV12-3 or TRBV12-4 to TRBJ2-7; 8 bases map to TRBD1. CDR3 length: 15 amino acids. V dropped 6 bases and J dropped 0; count of bases not matched to a gene: 7.

This clonotype showed up just once. The chain links TRBV19 to TRBJ1-5; 7 positions match TRBD1. This CDR3 is built from 14 residues. Trimming cost V 8 bases and J 6 bases; bases outside gene matches: 10. CDR1 and CDR2 (germline): LNHDA, SQIVND (reference sequence). CDR3 nucleotide sequence: TGTGCCAGTTTGAACCGGGACAGTGGTCAGCCCCAGCATTTT. Translating gives CASLNRDSGQPQHF.

The CDR3 region is CASSFWSSHNNEQFF. The CDR3 DNA reads TGTGCCAGCAGTTTTTGGTCTAGCCACAACAATGAGCAGTTCTTC. This rearrangement joins TRBV28 to TRBJ2-1; D possibly corresponds to TRBD2 (5 bases). Germline CDR1 is MDHEN and CDR2 is SYDVKM. The V end was cut by 3 bases, the J end by 5 bases, with 14 bases between. The CDR3 is 15 residues long.

CDR3 nucleotide sequence: TGTGCCAGCAGCTTGGGGGGGCTAAATTCACCCCTCCACTTT. This sequence encodes CASSLGGLNSPLHF. The gene calls are TRBV7-9 and TRBJ1-6; D is possibly TRBD1 (6 bases). Germline-derived CDR1 and CDR2 are SEHNR and FQNEAQ (reference sequence). The length of the CDR3 is 14 residues. Trimming cost V 3 bases and J 7 bases, with 10 bases left between them. Combining the CDR3 with reference TRBV7-9 and TRBJ1-6 gives the whole variable domain DTGVSQNPRHKITKRGQNVTFRCDPISEHNRLYWYRQTLGQGPEFLTYFQNEAQLEKSRLLSDRFSAERPKGSFSTLEIQRTEQGDSAMYLCASSLGGLNSPLHFGNGTRLTVT.

CDR3 in amino acids: CSAGGQGTQPQHF. CDR3 DNA: TGCAGTGCTGGGGGGCAGGGCACTCAGCCCCAGCATTTT. This chain uses TRBV20-1 with TRBJ1-5, with a weak D call TRBD1 (6 bases). This CDR3 is built from 13 residues. The V gene's germline CDR1 is DFQATT and CDR2 SNEGSKA (reference sequence). The V end was cut by 5 bases, the J end by 6 bases, with 14 bases between.

The rearrangement links TRBV12-3 or TRBV12-4 to TRBJ2-1; D possibly corresponds to TRBD2 (5 bases). Trimming stripped 5 bases from V and 7 bases from J, with 9 bases between. This CDR3 spans 12 amino acids. This CDR3 is CASSRLTNEQFF. CDR3 sequence (DNA): TGTGCCAGCAGTCGACTAACGAATGAGCAGTTCTTC.